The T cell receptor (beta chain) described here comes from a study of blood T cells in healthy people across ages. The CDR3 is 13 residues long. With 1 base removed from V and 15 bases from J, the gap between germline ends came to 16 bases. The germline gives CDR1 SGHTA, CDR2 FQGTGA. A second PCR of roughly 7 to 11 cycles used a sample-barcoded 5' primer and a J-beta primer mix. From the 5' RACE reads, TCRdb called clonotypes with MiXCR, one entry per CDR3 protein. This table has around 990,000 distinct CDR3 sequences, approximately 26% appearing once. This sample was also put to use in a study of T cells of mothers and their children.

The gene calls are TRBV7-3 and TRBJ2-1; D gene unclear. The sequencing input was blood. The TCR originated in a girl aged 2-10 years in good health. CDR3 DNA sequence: TGTGCCAGCAGCTTAAATCTCGACACTTCACCGTTCTTC. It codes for CASSLNLDTSPFF.